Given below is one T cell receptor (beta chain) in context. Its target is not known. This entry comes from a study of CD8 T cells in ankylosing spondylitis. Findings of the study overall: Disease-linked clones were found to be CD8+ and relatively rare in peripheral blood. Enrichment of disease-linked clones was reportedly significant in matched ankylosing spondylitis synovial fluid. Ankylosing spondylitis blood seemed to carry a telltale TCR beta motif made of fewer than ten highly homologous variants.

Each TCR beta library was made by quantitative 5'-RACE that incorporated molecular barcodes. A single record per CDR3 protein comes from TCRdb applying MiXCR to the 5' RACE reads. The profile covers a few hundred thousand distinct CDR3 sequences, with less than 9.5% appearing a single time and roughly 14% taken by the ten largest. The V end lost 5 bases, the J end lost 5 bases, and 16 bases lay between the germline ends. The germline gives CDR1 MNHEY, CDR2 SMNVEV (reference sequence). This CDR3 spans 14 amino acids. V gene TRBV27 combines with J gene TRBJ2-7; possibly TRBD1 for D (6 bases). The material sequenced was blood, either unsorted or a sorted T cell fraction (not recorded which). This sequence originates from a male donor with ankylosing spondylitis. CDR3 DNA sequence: TGTGCCAGCAGTAACCGTGGCAGGGGTCACGAGCAGTACTTC. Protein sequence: CASSNRGRGHEQYF.